Below are 8 T cell receptor beta chains sequenced from a single sample in a study of T cell responses to AZD1222 COVID-19 vaccine. Only in-frame clones appear in the TCRdb table, and some are missing; sequencing was by immunoSEQ multiplex PCR. The data contain fewer than 130,000 clones, about 92% of them singletons. This specimen was peripheral blood, taken on day 0 of AZD1222 vaccination. Source of these receptors: an adult in good health.

In its sample, this clone was seen once. V and J are TRBV29-1 and TRBJ2-3, with 7 bases aligning to TRBD2. J lost 7 bases, V lost 7 bases, and 5 bases had no gene match. CDR1 SQVTM and CDR2 ANQGSEA come from the germline V gene. The CDR3 totals 11 residues. In DNA form, the CDR3 reads TGCAGCGGCGGGAGTACAAATACGCAGTATTTT. As protein: CSGGSTNTQYF.

The chain carries TRBV28 and TRBJ2-3; 11 positions match TRBD1. Germline trimming cut 6 bases from V and 3 bases from J; bases unmatched to any gene: 5. Germline V gene sequence: CDR1 MDHEN, CDR2 SYDVKM. The CDR3 covers 15 residues. CDR3 sequence (DNA): TGTGCCAGCAGATCCGGGACAGGGGGTACAGATACGCAGTATTTT. It specifies CASRSGTGGTDTQYF.

CDR3 sequence reads: CASSVDSGSPLHF. CDR3 DNA: TGTGCCAGCAGCGTAGATAGTGGGTCACCCCTCCACTTT. The chain links TRBV9 to TRBJ1-6; no definite D call. Germline V gene lookup returns CDR1 SGDLS and CDR2 YYNGEE. With 0 bases removed from V and 10 bases from J, the gap between germline ends came to 8 bases. This CDR3 is built from 13 residues.

The chain combines TRBV13 with TRBJ2-3; possibly TRBD1 for D (5 bases). This CDR3 is built from 14 residues. Trimming took off 5 bases at V and 3 bases at J, with 12 bases between the two ends. CDR1 is PRHDT, CDR2 FYEKMQ, per germline (reference sequence). The CDR3, as DNA: TGTGCCAGCAGCCCAGGGAAGGGAACAGATACGCAGTATTTT. It codes for CASSPGKGTDTQYF. The variable domain in full, with the rest retrieved from reference TRBV13 and TRBJ2-3, is AAGVIQSPRHLIKEKRETATLKCYPIPRHDTVYWYQQGPGQDPQFLISFYEKMQSDKGSIPDRFSAQQFSDYHSELNMSSLELGDSALYFCASSPGKGTDTQYFGPGTRLTVL.

The chain combines TRBV6-5 with TRBJ2-7; a possible D gene is TRBD1 (5 bases). The germline V gene has CDR1 MNHEY and CDR2 SVGAGI. Trimming took 4 bases from V and 6 from J, leaving 7 bases between them. The CDR3 sequence is 11 residues long. The CDR3 spells CASSLGVEQYF. The DNA of the CDR3 is TGTGCCAGCAGTTTAGGGGTCGAGCAGTACTTC.

This clone is a singleton in its sample. The chain employs TRBV5-6 and TRBJ2-5; the D is unclear. Trimming stripped 2 bases from V and 4 bases from J, with 6 bases between. CDR1 is SGHDT and CDR2 is YYEEEE in the germline V gene. CDR3 length: 12 amino acids. CDR3 sequence: CASSLAGETQYF. The CDR3 DNA is TGTGCCAGCAGCTTAGCCGGAGAGACCCAGTACTTC.

The chain couples TRBV7-9 to TRBJ2-7; 7 nucleotides match TRBD1. Germline CDR1 and CDR2: SEHNR and FQNEAQ (reference sequence). The CDR3 spans 11 residues. V shed 6 bases, J shed 6 bases, and the junction held 2 bases outside the gene matches. As DNA, the CDR3 is TGTGCCAGCAGTCACAGGGGCGAGCAGTACTTC. Its protein product is CASSHRGEQYF.

This chain connects TRBV30 to TRBJ2-2, with D uncertain. This CDR3 is built from 11 residues. With 1 base removed from V and 7 bases from J, the gap between germline ends came to 4 bases. CDR1 GTSNPN and CDR2 SVGIG come from the germline V gene (reference sequence). The CDR3 sequence: CAWSGDGELFF. The CDR3 nucleotides are TGTGCCTGGAGTGGGGACGGGGAGCTGTTTTTT.